Only a few counts were recorded for the clone carrying this T cell receptor (beta chain). Trimming shortened V by 5 bases and J by 2 bases, and 21 bases separated the two germline ends. The CDR3 has 17 residues. Germline V CDR1 and CDR2: SEHNR, FQNEAQ (reference sequence). Each cDNA molecule in the library carried unique molecular identifiers. Via MiXCR, TCRdb re-called the RACE reads, giving one row per CDR3 protein. The sample lists around 260,000 distinct CDR3 sequences; about 8.6% were seen once. Indicated time point: pre-sensitization, week 0. Treatment specified: therapeutic diphenylcyclopropenone sensitization with weekly scalp DPC. The entry originates in a study of human T cells and chemical hapten exposure. Study-level information: Patients were given diphenylcyclopropenone on the scalp weekly across the approximately 22-week study.

Sample: whole blood, taken in connection with sensitization to the hapten diphenylcyclopropenone (DPC). The receptor's source is a woman aged 40 to 50 with alopecia areata. Some clones in this sample may be carry-over from other donors' samples. This sequence joins TRBV7-9 and TRBJ2-5; D is possibly TRBD1 (7 bases). CDR3 in DNA: TGTGCCAGCAGCCTACTGCAGGGGGGAACCCTTCAAGAGACCCAGTACTTC. Amino acids: CASSLLQGGTLQETQYF.